The TCR beta chain under discussion was sequenced for a study of T cell responses to AZD1222 COVID-19 vaccine. The ends lost 1 base at V and 2 bases at J; junction bases unmatched: 6. The germline gives CDR1 MGHRA, CDR2 YSYEKL. This CDR3 spans 17 amino acids. Sequencing used immunoSEQ multiplex PCR; TCRdb keeps in-frame clones, though not all of them. The profile shows 96,000 or so clones, roughly 90% of them singletons. The specimen comprised peripheral blood, sampled on day 0 of AZD1222 vaccination. The chain links TRBV4-1 to TRBJ2-1, with 9 bases lining up with TRBD2. This receptor was identified in an adult in good health. The CDR3 protein is CASSQAASGMTYNEQFF. The CDR3 DNA follows: TGCGCCAGCAGCCAAGCGGCTAGCGGGATGACCTACAATGAGCAGTTCTTC.